The present entry profiles one TCR beta chain with its context. Antigen specificity is unknown. Produced via immunoSEQ multiplex PCR; TCRdb's table is partial and in-frame only. The data hold fewer than 85,000 clones, with roughly 83% observed a single time. Losses at the gene ends were 0 bases for V and 5 bases for J; bases not matched to a gene: 5. This CDR3 contains 15 residues. Germline values: CDR1 LGHNA, CDR2 YSLEER. The sample originates from a study of cytotoxic CD8 clonotypes in ibrutinib-treated CLL. Study summary: Response was recorded as partial in about 24 patients and complete in 2; at median around 70 months, around 14 remained remitted and about 12 had progressed. Study findings and constraints: Sustained-remission and progressing patients had unequal sampling times. Clonality at baseline surpassed age-matched healthy donors and tracked circulating CD8+ T-cell counts.

This clonotype was sampled from a human donor with chronic lymphocytic leukemia. The chain recombines TRBV4-3 with TRBJ2-5; 8 bases agree with TRBD1. The sequencing used PBMCs, collected after 12 months of ibrutinib treatment. Here the CDR3 reads CASSQDQGAGETQYF. DNA for the CDR3: TGCGCCAGCAGCCAAGATCAGGGGGCGGGTGAGACCCAGTACTTC.